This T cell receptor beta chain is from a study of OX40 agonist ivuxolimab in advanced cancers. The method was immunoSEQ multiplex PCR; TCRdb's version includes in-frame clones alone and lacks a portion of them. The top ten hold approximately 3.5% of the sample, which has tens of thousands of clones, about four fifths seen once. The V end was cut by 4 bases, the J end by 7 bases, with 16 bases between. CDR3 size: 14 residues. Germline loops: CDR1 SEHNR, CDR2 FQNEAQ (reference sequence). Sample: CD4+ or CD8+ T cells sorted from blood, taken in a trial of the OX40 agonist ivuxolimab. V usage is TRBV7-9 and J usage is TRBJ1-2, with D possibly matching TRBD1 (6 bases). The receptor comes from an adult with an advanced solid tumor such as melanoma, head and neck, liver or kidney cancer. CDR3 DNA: TGTGCCAGCAGCTACGGACAGAGTTTTGGTGGCTACACCTTC. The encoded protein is CASSYGQSFGGYTF.